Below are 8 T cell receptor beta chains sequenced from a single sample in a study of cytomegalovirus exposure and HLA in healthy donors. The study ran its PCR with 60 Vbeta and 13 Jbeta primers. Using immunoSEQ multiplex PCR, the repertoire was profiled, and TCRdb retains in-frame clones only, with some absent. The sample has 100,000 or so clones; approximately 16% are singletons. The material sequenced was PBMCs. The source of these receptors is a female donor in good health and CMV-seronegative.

The CDR3 sequence is CASRSGLAAHNEQFF. CDR3 DNA sequence: TGTGCCAGCAGATCAGGACTAGCGGCGCACAATGAGCAGTTCTTC. This chain joins TRBV25-1 and TRBJ2-1; 10 bases are shared with TRBD2. The CDR3 has 15 residues. The V gene end was trimmed by 6 bases and the J gene end by 5 bases; junction bases not matched to a gene: 7. The germline CDR1 and CDR2 sequences are MGHDK and SYGVNS.

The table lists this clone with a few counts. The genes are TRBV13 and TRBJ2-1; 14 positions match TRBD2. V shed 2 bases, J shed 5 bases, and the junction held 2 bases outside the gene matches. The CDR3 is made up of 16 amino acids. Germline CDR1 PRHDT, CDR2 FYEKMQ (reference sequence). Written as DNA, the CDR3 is TGTGCCAGCAGCTTAAGGACTAGCGGGAGGAACAATGAGCAGTTCTTC. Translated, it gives CASSLRTSGRNNEQFF.

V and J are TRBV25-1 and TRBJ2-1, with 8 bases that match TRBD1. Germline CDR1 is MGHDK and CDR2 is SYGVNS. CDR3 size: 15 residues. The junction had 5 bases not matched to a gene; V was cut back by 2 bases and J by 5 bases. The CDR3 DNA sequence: TGTGCCAGCAGTGAAAACAGGGGGTCGAACAATGAGCAGTTCTTC. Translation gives CASSENRGSNNEQFF.

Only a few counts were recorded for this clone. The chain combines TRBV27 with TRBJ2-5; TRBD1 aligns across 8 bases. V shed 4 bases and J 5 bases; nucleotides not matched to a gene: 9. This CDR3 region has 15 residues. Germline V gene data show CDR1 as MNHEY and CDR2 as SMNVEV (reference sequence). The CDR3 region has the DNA TGTGCCAGCAGTTCAGGGACAGGAGGGAGGGAGACCCAGTACTTC. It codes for CASSSGTGGRETQYF.

The CDR3 region has the DNA TGTGCCAGCAGCTCTCCTCAGGGTTTGGATCAGTACTTC. Translated, it gives CASSSPQGLDQYF. V gene TRBV5-4 combines with J gene TRBJ2-7; D perhaps matches TRBD1 (5 bases). Germline V gene lookup returns CDR1 SGHNT and CDR2 YYREEE (reference sequence). V was clipped by 3 bases and J by 10 bases, with 17 bases between them. This CDR3 has 13 residues.

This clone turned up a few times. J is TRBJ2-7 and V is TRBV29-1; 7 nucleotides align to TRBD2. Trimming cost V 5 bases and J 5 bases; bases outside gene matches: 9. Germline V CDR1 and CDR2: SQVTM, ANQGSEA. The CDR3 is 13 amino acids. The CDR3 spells CSVFLAAFHEQYF. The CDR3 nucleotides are TGCAGCGTTTTTCTAGCGGCTTTTCACGAGCAGTACTTC.

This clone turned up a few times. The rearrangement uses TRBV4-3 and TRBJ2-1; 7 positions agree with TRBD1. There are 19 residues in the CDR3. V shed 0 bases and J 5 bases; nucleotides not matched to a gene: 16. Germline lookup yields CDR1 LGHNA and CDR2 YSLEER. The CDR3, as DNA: TGCGCCAGCAGCCAAGATCCGGGGCTAGGGGGCAGGGGCCACAATGAGCAGTTCTTC. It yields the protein CASSQDPGLGGRGHNEQFF.

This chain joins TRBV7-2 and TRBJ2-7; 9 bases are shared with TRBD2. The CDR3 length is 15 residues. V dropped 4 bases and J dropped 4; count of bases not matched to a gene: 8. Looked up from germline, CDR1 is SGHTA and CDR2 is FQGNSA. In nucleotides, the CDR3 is TGTGCCAGCAGCTCCTTAGCGGGAGTTCGGTACGAGCAGTACTTC. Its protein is CASSSLAGVRYEQYF.